This is a list of T cell receptor beta chains from one sample in a study of shared clonotypes between healthy human individuals. Produced via immunoSEQ multiplex PCR; TCRdb's table is partial and in-frame only. In the table there are 2 million to 2.5 million clones, about 95% of which are singletons. Sequenced sample: naive CD4+ T cells sorted from blood. These TCRs come from a man between 18 and 35 years old in good health. CDR3s include the opening cysteine and the closing phenylalanine or tryptophan. D genes are given only for firm matches. Clone size, where shown, is once, few, many, or a class for clones that have expanded.

v_gene	d_gene	j_gene	abundance	CDR3aa	CDR3nt
TRBV6-1	-	TRBJ1-6	once	CASSELALSYNSPLHF	TGTGCCAGCAGTGAATTGGCTCTCTCCTATAATTCACCCCTCCACTTT
TRBV7-9	TRBD1	TRBJ1-5	-	CASSLQGDQPQHF	TGTGCCAGCAGCTTGCAGGGGGATCAGCCCCAGCATTTT
TRBV11-2	-	TRBJ1-4	-	CASSPDGNEKLFF	TGTGCCAGCAGCCCCGACGGCAATGAAAAACTGTTTTTT
TRBV2	-	TRBJ2-3	-	CASSEFRGTDTQYF	TGTGCCAGCAGTGAATTCCGCGGCACAGATACGCAGTATTTT
TRBV7-9	-	TRBJ2-2	-	CASSLVGLPTGELFF	TGTGCCAGCAGCTTAGTTGGACTCCCCACCGGGGAGCTGTTTTTT
TRBV19	TRBD1	TRBJ2-1	-	CASSTDRLTLGNEQFF	TGTGCCAGTAGTACGGACAGGTTGACTCTGGGCAATGAGCAGTTCTTC
TRBV5-1	-	TRBJ1-6	once	CASSLEPPRAYNSPLHF	TGCGCCAGCAGCTTGGAGCCCCCGAGGGCCTATAATTCACCCCTCCACTTT
TRBV18	-	TRBJ1-5	-	CASSPSGEHQPQHF	TGTGCCAGCTCACCGTCTGGGGAACATCAGCCCCAGCATTTT
TRBV20-1	TRBD2	TRBJ2-5	-	CTPGGGETQYF	TGCACCCCTGGGGGGGGAGAGACCCAGTACTTC
TRBV27	-	TRBJ1-5	-	CASSLSGAAQPQHF	TGTGCCAGCAGCCTAAGCGGGGCGGCTCAGCCCCAGCATTTT
TRBV11-2	TRBD1	TRBJ2-7	-	CASSRRQGIGFREQYF	TGTGCCAGCAGCCGGCGACAGGGAATTGGTTTTCGGGAGCAGTACTTC
TRBV19	TRBD1	TRBJ1-5	-	CASIGGQSNQPQHF	TGTGCCAGTATAGGGGGACAGAGCAATCAGCCCCAGCATTTT
TRBV4-1	-	TRBJ2-2	-	CASRGGRGLDTGELFF	TGCGCCAGCAGGGGGGGAAGAGGTCTCGACACCGGGGAGCTGTTTTTT
TRBV2	-	TRBJ2-7	-	CATRQLASSYEQYF	TGTGCCACCAGACAGTTAGCCTCCTCCTACGAGCAGTACTTC
TRBV30	-	TRBJ1-5	-	CAWSVTVSNQPQHF	TGTGCCTGGAGTGTAACAGTTAGCAATCAGCCCCAGCATTTT
TRBV27	-	TRBJ1-2	-	CASGRPLAGYTF	TGTGCCAGCGGACGCCCCCTGGCCGGCTACACCTTC
TRBV2	TRBD1	TRBJ1-4	-	CASRGDSPSEKLFF	TGTGCCAGCAGGGGGGACAGCCCTTCGGAAAAACTGTTTTTT
TRBV13	TRBD2	TRBJ2-3	-	CASSLNRASSGSGDTQYF	TGTGCCAGCAGCTTAAATCGTGCGTCTAGCGGGAGTGGAGATACGCAGTATTTT
TRBV28	TRBD2	TRBJ2-3	-	CASSSQRGGPDTQYF	TGTGCCAGCAGTTCTCAGCGGGGGGGCCCAGATACGCAGTATTTT